Listed below are T cell receptor beta chains from one sample, sequenced in a study of blood T cell repertoires in COVID-19. This table comes from immunoSEQ multiplex PCR, and its TCRdb copy is limited to in-frame clones, with some not included. The sample has approximately 250,000 clones, approximately 90% seen once. The material sequenced was PBMCs or T cells enriched from blood (not recorded which). The receptors shown here come from a man in his forties who had been exposed to COVID-19. Both conserved end residues are part of each CDR3. D genes are given only for firm matches. Some rows have no size entry. The others give once, few or many, or a class for an expanded clone.

. TRBJ1-5 . TRBV6-2/TRBV6-3 CASSYWGHVKANQPQHF TGTGCCAGCAGTTACTGGGGACACGTTAAAGCCAATCAGCCCCAGCATTTT
. TRBJ2-6 . TRBV5-4 CASSKDRFSSGANVLTF TGTGCCAGCAGCAAGGACAGATTTTCCTCTGGGGCCAACGTCCTGACTTTC
. TRBJ2-7 few TRBV2 CASSENKGAHEQYF TGTGCCAGCAGCGAAAATAAAGGAGCCCACGAGCAGTACTTC
TRBD2 TRBJ2-1 . TRBV30 CASLPSTSVHYNEQFF TGTGCCTCACTCCCTTCGACTAGCGTTCACTACAATGAGCAGTTCTTC
. TRBJ1-3 . TRBV7-6 CASSLAGARTGNTIYF TGTGCCAGCAGCTTAGCGGGAGCGAGGACTGGAAACACCATATATTTT
TRBD1 TRBJ1-2 . TRBV24-1 CATSDSGQGRIGYTF TGTGCCACCAGTGATTCGGGACAGGGCAGAATTGGCTACACCTTC
TRBD2 TRBJ2-7 . TRBV30 CAWSPGLGSYEQYF TGTGCCTGGAGCCCAGGACTAGGTTCCTACGAGCAGTACTTC
TRBD2 TRBJ2-1 . TRBV7-9 CASSLLAGAYNEQFF TGTGCCAGCAGCCTTCTAGCGGGGGCCTACAATGAGCAGTTCTTC
TRBD2 TRBJ2-1 . TRBV7-3 CASSLSASGPYNEQFF TGTGCCAGCAGCTTATCGGCTAGCGGTCCCTACAATGAGCAGTTCTTC
TRBD1 TRBJ1-2 . TRBV3-1/TRBV3-2 CASSQAGTGIHYGYTF TGTGCCAGCAGCCAGGCCGGGACAGGGATCCACTATGGCTACACCTTC
TRBD1 TRBJ1-1 . TRBV2 CASNGDRGNTEAFF TGTGCCAGTAACGGGGACAGGGGGAACACTGAAGCTTTCTTT
TRBD1 TRBJ1-4 . TRBV28 CASSPGTGYNNEKLFF TGTGCCAGCAGCCCCGGGACAGGGTATAATAATGAAAAACTGTTTTTT
. TRBJ2-7 . TRBV27 CASSLRGYEQYF TGTGCCAGCAGTTTACGCGGTTACGAGCAGTACTTC
. TRBJ1-1 . TRBV14 CASSPAGTEAFF TGTGCCAGCTCCCCCGCGGGCACTGAAGCTTTCTTT
. TRBJ1-6 . TRBV14 CASSRDGGGDSPLHF TGTGCCAGCAGCCGCGACGGGGGGGGTGATTCACCCCTCCACTTT
TRBD1 TRBJ2-2 . TRBV19 CASSILGQEGGTGELFF TGTGCCAGTAGTATTCTTGGACAGGAAGGGGGCACCGGGGAGCTGTTTTTT
. TRBJ2-3 . TRBV3-1/TRBV3-2 CASSQDAGKDTQYF TGTGCCAGCAGCCAAGATGCCGGGAAAGATACGCAGTATTTT
. TRBJ1-4 . TRBV11-2 CASSLNAGSPDEKLFF TGTGCCAGCAGCTTAAACGCAGGGTCTCCGGATGAAAAACTGTTTTTT
TRBD1 TRBJ1-1 . TRBV7-2 CASSSSDRVDTEAFF TGTGCCAGCAGCTCATCGGACAGGGTTGACACTGAAGCTTTCTTT
TRBD2 TRBJ2-3 . TRBV6-4 CASSDSLAGRSTDTQYF TGTGCCAGCAGTGACTCACTAGCGGGACGTAGCACAGATACGCAGTATTTT
TRBD2 TRBJ2-7 . TRBV4-1 CASSQDTAGGPYEQYF TGCGCCAGCAGCCAAGATACGGCGGGAGGGCCTTACGAGCAGTACTTC
TRBD2 TRBJ2-2 . TRBV4-1 CASSQEGSGTTHTGELFF TGCGCCAGCAGCCAAGAGGGGTCGGGGACTACCCACACCGGGGAGCTGTTTTTT